These 27 T cell receptor beta chains were all obtained from the same sample, sequenced in a study of T cells in localized non-small cell lung cancer. Method: immunoSEQ multiplex PCR; TCRdb's copy keeps in-frame clones and lacks some. The data show approximately 43,000 clones, roughly nine tenths seen once. Sequenced here: peripheral blood, sampled before any cancer treatment. These receptors came from a woman aged 18-50 years with stage III lung adenocarcinoma.

The rearrangement joins TRBV29-1 to TRBJ1-4; possibly TRBD1 for D (5 bases). Germline-derived CDR1 and CDR2 are SQVTM and ANQGSEA. The CDR3 extends over 16 amino acids. In nucleotides, the CDR3 is TGCACCGTGTCGGCAGGGCCGTCTGCAACTAATGAAAAACTGTTTTTT. Translation: CTVSAGPSATNEKLFF.

This chain links TRBV29-1 with TRBJ2-7; D ambiguous. CDR1 SQVTM and CDR2 ANQGSEA come from the germline V gene. V lost 0 bases and J 7 bases, leaving 7 bases between the germline ends. This CDR3 comprises 11 residues. The CDR3 nucleotides read TGCAGCGTTGAAGAAGGACGAGAGCAGTACTTC. Protein sequence: CSVEEGREQYF.

The chain couples TRBV7-9 to TRBJ2-7; perhaps D is TRBD1 or TRBD2 (5 bases each). The germline gives CDR1 SEHNR, CDR2 FQNEAQ (reference sequence). This CDR3 spans 14 amino acids. Trimming took off 4 bases at V and 5 bases at J, with 15 bases between the two ends. This CDR3 is CASSSGRPRDEQYF. The CDR3 bases are TGTGCCAGCAGCTCGGGACGGCCGAGGGACGAGCAGTACTTC.

This clone was seen only once. The V gene is TRBV7-2, the J gene TRBJ2-3, with D perhaps TRBD2 (5 bases). The CDR3 extends over 14 amino acids. V was pared by 1 base and J by 6 bases, with 11 bases between. Germline V gene lookup returns CDR1 SGHTA and CDR2 FQGNSA. CDR3 amino acids: CASSLVGRGDTQYF. For the CDR3, the DNA is TGTGCCAGCAGCTTAGTGGGCCGCGGGGATACGCAGTATTTT.

This chain joins TRBV18 and TRBJ2-1, with a tentative D call TRBD2 (6 bases). The V and J ends lost 0 bases and 9 bases respectively, with 12 bases between them. The germline V gene has CDR1 KGHSH and CDR2 LQKENI. The CDR3 extends over 14 amino acids. Written as DNA, the CDR3 is TGTGCCAGCTCACCACCGGGAGGTAGTTTTGAGCAGTTCTTC. The encoded protein is CASSPPGGSFEQFF.

The V and J genes are TRBV7-9 and TRBJ1-2; D ambiguous. Germline V gene data show CDR1 as SEHNR and CDR2 as FQNEAQ (reference sequence). The CDR3 is made up of 11 amino acids. Trimming cost V 1 base and J 7 bases, with 4 bases left between them. CDR3 coding DNA: TGTGCCAGCAGCTTAGGCAGTGGCTACACCTTC. Residues: CASSLGSGYTF.

This chain joins TRBV13 and TRBJ1-2; 7 nucleotides match TRBD1. Per germline, CDR1 PRHDT and CDR2 FYEKMQ (reference sequence). The CDR3 covers 16 residues. Germline trimming cut 4 bases from V and 1 base from J; bases unmatched to any gene: 9. The CDR3 DNA follows: TGTGCCAGCAGCTCCACCACAGGGGCGGGTAACTATGGCTACACCTTC. Translated, it gives CASSSTTGAGNYGYTF.

This chain uses TRBV19 with TRBJ2-7; 8 nucleotides line up with TRBD1. Trimming took 5 bases from V and 5 from J; bases not matched to a gene: 8. Per germline, CDR1 LNHDA and CDR2 SQIVND (reference sequence). The CDR3 is 14 amino acids. The CDR3 here is CASSDQTGDDEQYF. The CDR3 nucleotides read TGTGCCAGTAGTGACCAGACAGGGGACGACGAGCAGTACTTC.

The chain carries TRBV18 and TRBJ1-1; D possibly corresponds to TRBD1 (5 bases). With 3 bases removed from V and 1 base from J, the gap between germline ends came to 12 bases. CDR1 is KGHSH and CDR2 is LQKENI in the germline V gene. This CDR3 spans 15 amino acids. In DNA, the CDR3 is TGTGCCAGCTCACCGCGCGTGGGGGAGAACACTGAAGCTTTCTTT. Its protein product is CASSPRVGENTEAFF.

This clone has only a few counts. The chain couples TRBV4-2 to TRBJ1-1, with 9 bases aligning to TRBD1. The V and J ends lost 3 bases and 8 bases, in that order; junction bases with no gene match: 13. Per the germline V gene, CDR1 is LGHNA and CDR2 is YNFKEQ. The CDR3 is 16 residues long. CDR3 region: CASSQGTGGAPPEAFF. In nucleotides, the CDR3 is TGTGCCAGCAGCCAGGGCACAGGGGGCGCCCCCCCGGAAGCTTTCTTT.

This clone was observed once. The rearrangement joins TRBV5-1 to TRBJ2-1, with TRBD1 matching over 11 bases. Germline loops: CDR1 SGHRS, CDR2 YFSETQ. V was pared by 0 bases and J by 3 bases, with 8 bases of the junction left unmatched. This CDR3 is built from 18 residues. CDR3 nucleotides: TGCGCCAGCAGCTTGGGGACAGGGGGCCCTCAACTCTACAATGAGCAGTTCTTC. It specifies CASSLGTGGPQLYNEQFF.

The gene calls are TRBV11-2 and TRBJ2-1; 8 bases agree with TRBD2. The CDR3 contains 16 residues. The V gene's germline CDR1 is SGHAT and CDR2 FQNNGV. With V trimmed by 5 bases and J by 6 bases, 12 bases remained unmatched. CDR3 nucleotide sequence: TGTGCCAGCAGCATACCTCGGGGGGGCCCCCCCAATGAGCAGTTCTTC. Translated, it gives CASSIPRGGPPNEQFF.

The rearrangement uses TRBV6-1 and TRBJ1-6; the D is unclear. Germline V lookup: CDR1 MNHNS, CDR2 SASEGT. V was pared by 1 base and J by 5 bases, with 3 bases between. CDR3 length: 13 amino acids. CDR3 DNA sequence: TGTGCCAGCAGTGAAGTGGATAATTCACCCCTCCACTTT. Translating it yields CASSEVDNSPLHF.

In DNA form, the CDR3 reads TGTGCCAGCAGAGCCGACAGGGGAGGGACTGAAGCTTTCTTT. Amino acids: CASRADRGGTEAFF. The V gene is TRBV6-1, the J gene TRBJ1-1; 8 nucleotides align to TRBD1. Germline V CDR1 and CDR2: MNHNS, SASEGT. CDR3 length: 14 amino acids. The V and J ends lost 6 bases and 5 bases, in that order; junction bases with no gene match: 8.

This sequence joins TRBV25-1 and TRBJ1-1; D may be TRBD1 (5 bases). This CDR3 contains 13 residues. V shed 3 bases and J shed 6 bases, with 11 bases lying between them. Germline V gives CDR1 MGHDK, CDR2 SYGVNS. The DNA for the CDR3 is TGTGCCAGCAGTGATCCGGGGGAGTCTGAAGCTTTCTTT. Amino acids: CASSDPGESEAFF.

This chain connects TRBV4-2 to TRBJ2-1, with 15 bases lining up with TRBD2. The CDR3 sequence is 19 residues long. V was pared by 1 base and J by 4 bases, with 8 bases of the junction left unmatched. Germline assignment: CDR1 LGHNA and CDR2 YNFKEQ. The CDR3 region is CASSQGDGTSGGLYNEQFF. The DNA for the CDR3 is TGTGCCAGCAGCCAAGGGGACGGGACTAGCGGGGGGCTGTACAATGAGCAGTTCTTC.

V gene TRBV2 combines with J gene TRBJ1-1; D is unresolved. This CDR3 region has 15 residues. CDR1 and CDR2 (germline): SNHLY, FYNNEI. V shed 7 bases and J shed 6 bases, with 21 bases lying between them. CDR3 nucleotide sequence: TGTGCCAGCACCCGAGATGCGGCGGGCAACGCTGAAGCTTTCTTT. Translation: CASTRDAAGNAEAFF. Supplemented by reference TRBV2 and TRBJ1-1, the full variable domain reads EPEVTQTPSHQVTQMGQEVILRCVPISNHLYFYWYRQILGQKVEFLVSFYNNEISEKSEIFDDQFSVERPDGSNFTLKIRSTKLEDSAMYFCASTRDAAGNAEAFFGQGTRLTVV.

CDR3 sequence (DNA): TGTGCCAGCAGATTACAGGGGGCTGACTATGGCTACACCTTC. Residues: CASRLQGADYGYTF. This chain links TRBV5-4 with TRBJ1-2, with TRBD1 matching over 9 bases. There are 14 residues in the CDR3. V dropped 5 bases and J dropped 3; count of bases not matched to a gene: 5. Germline CDR1 reads SGHNT; CDR2 reads YYREEE (reference sequence).

V gene TRBV5-1 combines with J gene TRBJ1-1, with D unclear. Per the germline V gene, CDR1 is SGHRS and CDR2 is YFSETQ. The germline V and J ends were trimmed by 7 bases and 0 bases, with 10 bases remaining between them. The CDR3 runs 13 residues. CDR3 DNA sequence: TGCGCCAGCGCCGTCCAGTTGAACACTGAAGCTTTCTTT. It codes for CASAVQLNTEAFF.

The genes are TRBV6-5 and TRBJ2-2; D unclear. Trimming left V 3 bases short and J 6 bases short, with 5 bases between. The CDR3 spans 12 residues. Germline-derived CDR1 and CDR2 are MNHEY and SVGAGI. Here the CDR3 reads CASSYPAGELFF. The CDR3 nucleotides read TGTGCCAGCAGTTATCCTGCCGGGGAGCTGTTTTTT.

The chain is built from TRBV7-2 and TRBJ1-3; a weak D match, TRBD1 (5 bases). V lost 5 bases to trimming and J lost 2 bases, with 16 bases between them. There are 16 residues in the CDR3. CDR1 is SGHTA and CDR2 is FQGNSA in the germline V gene. CDR3 coding DNA: TGTGCCAGCAGCCGTCAGGGCGGGGTTACTGGAAACACCATATATTTT. Translating gives CASSRQGGVTGNTIYF. Full variable domain (outside the CDR3, taken from reference TRBV7-2 and TRBJ1-3): GAGVSQSPSNKVTEKGKDVELRCDPISGHTALYWYRQSLGQGLEFLIYFQGNSAPDKSGLPSDRFSAERTGGSVSTLTIQRTQQEDSAVYLCASSRQGGVTGNTIYFGEGSWLTVV.

V gene TRBV2 combines with J gene TRBJ2-2; maybe TRBD1 (6 bases). Between the trimmed V and J ends, which lost 6 bases and 3 bases, there was a span of 11 bases. Germline V lookup: CDR1 SNHLY, CDR2 FYNNEI. The CDR3 extends over 14 amino acids. DNA for the CDR3: TGTGCCAGCAGGACAGGAGAATACACCGGGGAGCTGTTTTTT. Translated, it gives CASRTGEYTGELFF.

The J gene is TRBJ2-5, the V gene TRBV5-1, with 9 bases matching TRBD1. The trim removed 6 bases at V and 5 bases at J, leaving 14 bases unmatched. Germline CDR1 SGHRS, CDR2 YFSETQ. The CDR3 has 16 residues. In DNA form, the CDR3 reads TGCGCCAGCACGATGGGGACAGGGTCCGGAGGCGAGACCCAGTACTTC. It codes for CASTMGTGSGGETQYF. Based on the CDR3 plus reference TRBV5-1 and TRBJ2-5, the full variable domain is KAGVTQTPRYLIKTRGQQVTLSCSPISGHRSVSWYQQTPGQGLQFLFEYFSETQRNKGNFPGRFSGRQFSNSRSEMNVSTLELGDSALYLCASTMGTGSGGETQYFGPGTRLLVL.

The chain combines TRBV6-5 with TRBJ1-4; D unresolved. Per germline, CDR1 MNHEY and CDR2 SVGAGI. Trimming removed 5 bases from V and 3 bases from J, with 13 bases in between. This CDR3 spans 15 amino acids. DNA of the CDR3: TGTGCCAGCAGTCGCGCCCGTATAGCTAATGAAAAACTGTTTTTT. It codes for CASSRARIANEKLFF.

The chain joins TRBV2 to TRBJ1-3; D call uncertain. V was shortened by 3 bases and J by 5 bases, with 14 bases between the two germline ends. Germline lookup yields CDR1 SNHLY and CDR2 FYNNEI. The CDR3 has 15 amino acids. CDR3 bases: TGTGCCAGCAGTGATATCCGGGGTCTTAGAAACACCATATATTTT. It encodes CASSDIRGLRNTIYF.

This clone was counted a single time. The chain recombines TRBV20-1 with TRBJ1-2; D ambiguous. The CDR3 runs 11 residues. Germline V gives CDR1 DFQATT, CDR2 SNEGSKA (reference sequence). Trimming pared 6 bases from V and 7 bases from J, leaving 12 bases between. CDR3 sequence (DNA): TGCAGTGCCCCGAGGATCGGTGGCTACACCTTC. It is translated as CSAPRIGGYTF.

In regard to this clone: The same CDR3 can be traced to other DNA sequences in this sample. This rearrangement joins TRBV30 to TRBJ1-6; D not resolved. V was cut by 5 bases and J by 6 bases, with 14 bases left in between. CDR1 GTSNPN and CDR2 SVGIG come from the germline V gene (reference sequence). This CDR3 spans 14 amino acids. CDR3 sequence reads: CAWRLGQLNSPLHF. Here the CDR3 DNA reads TGTGCCTGGCGCCTAGGGCAGCTTAATTCACCCCTCCACTTT.